The 15 T cell receptor beta chains in this list originate from one sample, sequenced in a study of blood T cell repertoires in COVID-19. The table came from immunoSEQ multiplex PCR; TCRdb's copy has only in-frame clones and leaves some out. The sample contains 75,000 to 100,000 clones, 87% of which appear only once. Source material: peripheral blood. These receptors came from a man aged 55 to 70 with acute or convalescent COVID-19.

This sequence joins TRBV7-2 and TRBJ2-2; D perhaps matches TRBD1 (6 bases). CDR1 and CDR2 from the germline V gene are SGHTA and FQGNSA. This CDR3 spans 17 amino acids. V was pared by 0 bases and J by 0 bases, with 11 bases between. CDR3 nucleotide sequence: TGTGCCAGCAGCTTAGCGGGGGCAGGGGCGAACACCGGGGAGCTGTTTTTT. Its protein product is CASSLAGAGANTGELFF. Drawing the rest from reference TRBV7-2 and TRBJ2-2, the complete variable domain is GAGVSQSPSNKVTEKGKDVELRCDPISGHTALYWYRQSLGQGLEFLIYFQGNSAPDKSGLPSDRFSAERTGGSVSTLTIQRTQQEDSAVYLCASSLAGAGANTGELFFGEGSRLTVL.

This clone was picked up one time. The chain is built from TRBV27 and TRBJ1-1; 7 bases map to TRBD1. This CDR3 is 13 amino acids long. Germline trimming cut 2 bases from V and 6 bases from J; bases unmatched to any gene: 3. Per germline, CDR1 MNHEY and CDR2 SMNVEV (reference sequence). In DNA form, the CDR3 reads TGTGCCAGCAGTTTAAACAGGGGTTCTGAAGCTTTCTTT. Residues: CASSLNRGSEAFF.

The rearrangement joins TRBV18 to TRBJ1-3, with D possibly being TRBD1 (6 bases). V was clipped by 2 bases and J by 4 bases, with 12 bases between them. Germline V lookup: CDR1 KGHSH, CDR2 LQKENI. This CDR3 is built from 15 residues. In DNA form, the CDR3 reads TGTGCCAGCTCACCAAACAGGGCGGGCGGAAACACCATATATTTT. Translating it yields CASSPNRAGGNTIYF.

This chain uses TRBV4-2 with TRBJ2-5, with TRBD1 matching over 11 bases. V trimming: 3 bases; J trimming: 1 base; junction bases outside the gene matches: 7. The CDR3 is 17 residues long. Germline V lookup: CDR1 LGHNA, CDR2 YNFKEQ. CDR3 protein: CASSQTRTGGGQETQYF. In DNA form, the CDR3 reads TGTGCCAGCAGCCAGACCCGGACAGGGGGCGGCCAAGAGACCCAGTACTTC.

DNA of the CDR3: TGTGCCAGCAGCTCCGGGACTAGCGGGGCTAGGGATGAGCAGTTCTTC. Its translation is CASSSGTSGARDEQFF. The chain has TRBV5-4 and TRBJ2-1, with TRBD2 identical over 13 bases. CDR3 length: 16 amino acids. The germline gives CDR1 SGHNT, CDR2 YYREEE (reference sequence). The junction had 8 bases not matched to a gene; V was cut back by 3 bases and J by 8 bases.

The V call is TRBV19, the J call TRBJ1-1; D might be TRBD1 (5 bases). Between the trimmed V and J ends, which lost 6 bases and 4 bases, there was a span of 18 bases. CDR1 and CDR2 from the germline V gene are LNHDA and SQIVND (reference sequence). The CDR3 sequence is 15 residues long. The CDR3 sequence: CASRVPGTKGTEAFF. For the CDR3, the DNA is TGTGCCAGTAGGGTCCCCGGGACTAAGGGCACTGAAGCTTTCTTT.

The rearrangement joins TRBV7-2 to TRBJ2-7, with D possibly TRBD1 on 5 matching bases. The length of the CDR3 is 14 residues. V was pared by 6 bases and J by 1 base, with 13 bases between. CDR1 is SGHTA and CDR2 is FQGNSA in the germline V gene. DNA for the CDR3: TGTGCCAGCAGATGGGGTAGGGGATCCTACGAGCAGTACTTC. The encoded protein is CASRWGRGSYEQYF.

The CDR3 spells CASSLEGGGKLFF. The CDR3, as DNA: TGTGCCAGCAGTTTGGAGGGAGGAGGAAAACTGTTTTTT. The chain links TRBV12-3 or TRBV12-4 to TRBJ1-4; D not resolved. The CDR3 runs to 13 residues. Trimming left V 3 bases short and J 10 bases short, with 12 bases between.

The genes are TRBV24-1 and TRBJ1-2, with 7 bases fitting TRBD1. The junction had 3 bases not matched to a gene; V was cut back by 3 bases and J by 3 bases. The CDR3 contains 14 residues. Per germline, CDR1 KGHDR and CDR2 SFDVKD. The CDR3 DNA sequence: TGTGCCACCAGTGATAAGCAGGGGGACTATGGCTACACCTTC. It is translated as CATSDKQGDYGYTF.

V usage is TRBV5-1 and J usage is TRBJ1-1; D is unclear. Germline V CDR1 and CDR2: SGHRS, YFSETQ. The germline V and J ends were trimmed by 5 bases and 3 bases, with 11 bases remaining between them. The CDR3 sequence is 13 residues long. CDR3 sequence: CASRVSRDTEAFF. The CDR3 DNA reads as TGCGCCAGCAGGGTGTCTCGGGACACTGAAGCTTTCTTT.

The chain carries TRBV2 and TRBJ2-2, with D possibly TRBD1 on 9 matching bases. The CDR3 is made up of 17 amino acids. The V gene's germline CDR1 is SNHLY and CDR2 FYNNEI. V gave up 4 bases and J gave up 1 base, with 16 bases separating them. In DNA, the CDR3 is TGTGCCAGCAGTGGCCGGGGGGGACAGGGGAACACCGGGGAGCTGTTTTTT. Translated, it gives CASSGRGGQGNTGELFF.

The chain links TRBV2 to TRBJ1-1, with D perhaps TRBD1 (5 bases). This CDR3 region has 14 residues. With 3 bases removed from V and 5 bases from J, the gap between germline ends came to 13 bases. CDR1 is SNHLY and CDR2 is FYNNEI in the germline V gene. CDR3 region: CASSEGGRRTEAFF. In DNA form, the CDR3 reads TGTGCCAGCAGTGAGGGGGGTCGTAGGACTGAAGCTTTCTTT.

The rearrangement links TRBV2 to TRBJ1-1; 7 bases align to TRBD1. The J segment lost 2 bases and the V segment lost 4 bases, leaving 7 bases of the junction unmatched. Looked up from germline, CDR1 is SNHLY and CDR2 is FYNNEI. The length of the CDR3 is 15 residues. The CDR3 region has the DNA TGTGCCAGCAGTGGATTGCAAGGGGGCAACACTGAAGCTTTCTTT. Amino acids: CASSGLQGGNTEAFF. Filled out from reference TRBV2 and TRBJ1-1, the complete variable domain reads EPEVTQTPSHQVTQMGQEVILRCVPISNHLYFYWYRQILGQKVEFLVSFYNNEISEKSEIFDDQFSVERPDGSNFTLKIRSTKLEDSAMYFCASSGLQGGNTEAFFGQGTRLTVV.

This chain uses TRBV6-2 or TRBV6-3 with TRBJ2-7, with 10 bases lining up with TRBD2. CDR3 length equals 15 residues. Germline V gene sequence: CDR1 MNHEY, CDR2 SVGEGT. V lost 2 bases to trimming and J lost 5 bases; unmatched junction nucleotides: 6. CDR3 in amino acids: CASSYHQAGGNEQYF. The CDR3 nucleotides are TGTGCCAGCAGTTACCACCAAGCGGGGGGGAACGAGCAGTACTTC.

This sequence joins TRBV30 and TRBJ1-2, with 12 bases lining up with TRBD1. The CDR3 loop spans 15 amino acids. V dropped 2 bases and J dropped 4; count of bases not matched to a gene: 5. Germline lookup yields CDR1 GTSNPN and CDR2 SVGIG (reference sequence). CDR3 bases: TGTGCCTGGAGTATGGGACAGGGGGCTCCCTATGGCTACACCTTC. Translated, it gives CAWSMGQGAPYGYTF.